A selection of T cell receptor beta chains follows, all from one sample in a study of cytomegalovirus exposure and HLA in healthy donors. TCRdb keeps only in-frame clones here, not all; method: immunoSEQ multiplex PCR. This sample has about 160,000 clones, with roughly 80% found just once. Sequencing used PBMCs. These receptors originate from a female donor in good health and CMV-seronegative. Each CDR3 is given with its conserved first and last residue. The order of the fields is clone size, J gene, V gene, D gene, CDR3 protein, CDR3 DNA. D genes are given only for firm matches. Clone size is given for some rows only: seen once, a few or many times, or a class if the clone is expanded.

>NA|TRBJ1-2|TRBV18|TRBD1
CASSPQGANGYTF
TGTGCCAGCTCCCCACAGGGGGCGAATGGCTACACCTTC
>NA|TRBJ2-1|TRBV18|NA
CASSPIGVTDSYNEQFF
TGTGCCAGCTCACCAATTGGAGTTACCGACTCCTACAATGAGCAGTTCTTC
>NA|TRBJ1-3|TRBV6-5|NA
CASSYGGATGNTIYF
TGTGCCAGCAGTTACGGAGGGGCTACTGGAAACACCATATATTTT
>NA|TRBJ2-2|TRBV10-3|NA
CAISVGGGGNTGELFF
TGTGCCATCAGTGTCGGAGGGGGCGGGAACACCGGGGAGCTGTTTTTT
>NA|TRBJ1-2|TRBV20-1|NA
CSNREDYGYTF
TGCAGTAATCGGGAGGACTATGGCTACACCTTC
>few|TRBJ2-6|TRBV30|TRBD1
CAWSSTGRSGANVLTF
TGTGCCTGGAGTTCGACAGGGAGAAGTGGGGCCAACGTCCTGACTTTC
>NA|TRBJ1-4|TRBV5-1|TRBD1
CASSPEPGGEKLFF
TGCGCCAGCAGCCCAGAACCAGGGGGGGAAAAACTGTTTTTT
>NA|TRBJ2-1|TRBV5-1|TRBD1
CASSAQPGTGVNEQFF
TGCGCCAGCAGCGCCCAGCCCGGGACAGGGGTCAATGAGCAGTTCTTC
>NA|TRBJ1-5|TRBV6-5|TRBD1
CASRAGTGYGQPQHF
TGTGCCAGCAGAGCCGGGACAGGGTATGGTCAGCCCCAGCATTTT
>NA|TRBJ2-7|TRBV5-4|NA
CASSLAANSRGYYEQYF
TGTGCCAGCAGCTTGGCCGCGAATAGTCGCGGATACTACGAGCAGTACTTC
>few|TRBJ1-2|TRBV7-9|TRBD1
CASNSAGGIGYTF
TGTGCCAGCAATTCGGCAGGGGGCATAGGCTACACCTTC
>NA|TRBJ1-2|TRBV5-6|TRBD1
CASSANPGTGHGYTF
TGTGCCAGCAGCGCCAACCCCGGGACAGGGCATGGCTACACCTTC
>NA|TRBJ1-2|TRBV6-5|NA
CASSYSNYYGYTF
TGTGCCAGCAGTTACTCGAACTACTATGGCTACACCTTC
>NA|TRBJ2-5|TRBV7-9|TRBD2
CASSLVGSGGQETQYF
TGTGCCAGCAGCTTAGTTGGTAGCGGGGGACAAGAGACCCAGTACTTC
>NA|TRBJ2-1|TRBV19|TRBD2
CASRESSGSSSYNEQFF
TGTGCCAGTAGAGAGTCTAGCGGTTCCAGCTCCTACAATGAGCAGTTCTTC
>NA|TRBJ1-1|TRBV6-1|NA
CASGRGGSNTEAFF
TGTGCCAGCGGCCGGGGAGGGTCGAACACTGAAGCTTTCTTT
>NA|TRBJ2-7|TRBV7-2|TRBD2
CASSLSGSLYEQYF
TGTGCCAGCAGCCTTAGCGGGAGTCTCTACGAGCAGTACTTC
>NA|TRBJ2-5|TRBV10-1|NA
CASSGLMKETQYF
TGCGCCAGCAGTGGACTAATGAAAGAGACCCAGTACTTC
>NA|TRBJ1-1|TRBV2|NA
CASYPRGGMNTEAFF
TGTGCCAGTTACCCAAGGGGCGGGATGAACACTGAAGCTTTCTTT
>NA|TRBJ1-1|TRBV5-5|NA
CASSLFRQQIGANTEAFF
TGTGCCAGCAGCTTGTTTCGACAGCAAATAGGGGCCAACACTGAAGCTTTCTTT
>NA|TRBJ1-2|TRBV5-5|NA
CASSWASATGSYTF
TGTGCCAGCAGCTGGGCTTCGGCTACAGGGAGCTACACCTTC
>NA|TRBJ1-5|TRBV2|NA
CASSGKFRVKPQHF
TGTGCCAGCAGTGGAAAATTCAGGGTTAAGCCCCAGCATTTT